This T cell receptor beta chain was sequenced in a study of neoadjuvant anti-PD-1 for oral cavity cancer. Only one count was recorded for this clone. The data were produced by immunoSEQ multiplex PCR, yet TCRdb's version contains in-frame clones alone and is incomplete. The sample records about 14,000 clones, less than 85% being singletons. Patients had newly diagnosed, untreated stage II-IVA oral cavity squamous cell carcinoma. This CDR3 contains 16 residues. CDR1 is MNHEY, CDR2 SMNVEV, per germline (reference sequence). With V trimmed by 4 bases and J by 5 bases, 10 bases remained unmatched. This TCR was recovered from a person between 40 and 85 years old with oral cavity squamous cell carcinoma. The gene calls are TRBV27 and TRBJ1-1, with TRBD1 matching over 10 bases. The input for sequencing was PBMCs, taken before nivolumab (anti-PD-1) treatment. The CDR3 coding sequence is TGTGCCAGCAGTTCTTCCTGGGACAGGGGTGGGACTGAAGCTTTCTTT. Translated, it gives CASSSSWDRGGTEAFF.